Shown below are 29 T cell receptor beta chains from a single sample sequenced in a study of beta chain features in type 1 diabetes. Reverse transcribing all isolated RNA meant expressed TCRB transcripts were sequenced. The method was immunoSEQ multiplex PCR; TCRdb's version includes in-frame clones alone and lacks a portion of them. The sample carries fewer than 250,000 clones, 9.6% recorded once. The specimen was naive CD4+ T cells from blood. Receptors originate from a woman between 18 and 30 years old in good health.

Only a few counts were recorded for this clone. The rearrangement joins TRBV6-1 to TRBJ1-1; D gene ambiguous. This CDR3 region has 14 residues. The germline CDR1 and CDR2 sequences are MNHNS and SASEGT. V was cut by 6 bases and J by 4 bases, with 15 bases left in between. The CDR3 loop is CASRSSAGVTEAFF. CDR3 coding DNA: TGTGCCAGCAGGTCATCTGCGGGAGTCACTGAAGCTTTCTTT.

This rearrangement joins TRBV5-1 to TRBJ2-1; 11 bases agree with TRBD2. CDR3 length: 18 residues. V was pared by 2 bases and J by 0 bases, with 7 bases of the junction left unmatched. CDR1 and CDR2 (germline): SGHRS, YFSETQ. This CDR3 is CASSLTTSGVSSYNEQFF. CDR3 bases: TGCGCCAGCAGCTTAACGACTAGCGGGGTAAGCTCCTACAATGAGCAGTTCTTC.

The V gene is TRBV4-1, the J gene TRBJ2-5; 8 nucleotides align to TRBD2. Per the germline V gene, CDR1 is MGHRA and CDR2 is YSYEKL. Trimming cost V 2 bases and J 2 bases; bases outside gene matches: 7. The CDR3 contains 16 residues. The CDR3 loop is CASSQPGTRFQETQYF. The DNA of the CDR3 is TGCGCCAGCAGCCAACCCGGGACTAGATTTCAAGAGACCCAGTACTTC.

This clone showed up just a few times. J is TRBJ1-1 and V is TRBV5-1; 12 bases map to TRBD1. Germline lookup yields CDR1 SGHRS and CDR2 YFSETQ. The CDR3 consists of 15 residues. With V trimmed by 2 bases and J by 4 bases, 3 bases remained unmatched. The CDR3 coding sequence is TGCGCCAGCAGCTTCGGGACAGGGGGCATCACTGAAGCTTTCTTT. Its translation: CASSFGTGGITEAFF.

The chain is built from TRBV5-4 and TRBJ2-5; TRBD1 matches 7 bases. The V segment lost 4 bases and the J segment 0 bases; nucleotides outside the gene matches: 3. From germline, CDR1 is SGHNT and CDR2 YYREEE (reference sequence). The length of the CDR3 is 14 residues. The CDR3: CASSEGQNQETQYF. Written as DNA, the CDR3 is TGTGCCAGCAGCGAGGGACAGAACCAAGAGACCCAGTACTTC.

This chain connects TRBV5-1 to TRBJ1-4, with 9 bases identical to TRBD1. Germline CDR1 is SGHRS and CDR2 is YFSETQ. The CDR3 has 18 amino acids. V lost 3 bases to trimming and J lost 4 bases; unmatched junction nucleotides: 13. CDR3 bases: TGCGCCAGCAGCTCGAGTCCCGGGACAGGGTTTGGTAATGAAAAACTGTTTTTT. This translates into CASSSSPGTGFGNEKLFF.

This sequence joins TRBV6-1 and TRBJ2-7; TRBD1 matches at 9 bases. The J segment lost 3 bases and the V segment lost 6 bases, leaving 6 bases of the junction unmatched. The CDR3 covers 14 residues. Germline CDR1 reads MNHNS; CDR2 reads SASEGT. CDR3 DNA: TGTGCCAGCAGCCGAGGGACAGGGAACTACGAGCAGTACTTC. It specifies CASSRGTGNYEQYF.

This clone has a handful of counts. The rearrangement links TRBV6-5 to TRBJ2-7, with D possibly TRBD2 on 6 matching bases. Germline V gene data show CDR1 as MNHEY and CDR2 as SVGAGI. The V end lost 6 bases, the J end lost 4 bases, and 19 bases lay between the germline ends. The CDR3 has 15 residues. The CDR3 protein is CASRQGRLGGYEQYF. CDR3 coding DNA: TGTGCCAGCAGGCAGGGACGCCTGGGGGGTTACGAGCAGTACTTC.

This chain connects TRBV7-9 to TRBJ2-2; 14 bases are a match to TRBD2. V lost 5 bases and J lost 5; bases outside the gene matches: 7. The CDR3 is made up of 17 amino acids. CDR1 is SEHNR and CDR2 is FQNEAQ in the germline V gene (reference sequence). The CDR3 reads CASSLGTSGSYTGELFF. The CDR3 DNA reads TGTGCCAGCAGCCTTGGGACTAGCGGGAGTTATACCGGGGAGCTGTTTTTT.

This clone was seen a handful of times. Here the CDR3 reads CASSVAGATGELFF. CDR3 sequence (DNA): TGTGCCAGCAGCGTAGCGGGAGCCACCGGGGAGCTGTTTTTT. This rearrangement joins TRBV9 to TRBJ2-2; a possible D gene is TRBD2 (6 bases). Deletions cut 0 bases from V and 4 bases from J, with 7 bases between. This CDR3 spans 14 amino acids. Germline V lookup: CDR1 SGDLS, CDR2 YYNGEE.

This clone was detected a few times. V is TRBV5-4 and J is TRBJ2-3, with TRBD1 identical over 11 bases. With 4 bases clipped from V and 6 bases from J, the junction kept 10 bases outside the gene matches. The CDR3 runs 16 residues. Germline CDR1 is SGHNT and CDR2 is YYREEE (reference sequence). The CDR3 DNA sequence: TGTGCCAGCAGCATCGGACAGGGGGCGCATTCGGATACGCAGTATTTT. It is translated as CASSIGQGAHSDTQYF.

This chain uses TRBV19 with TRBJ1-1; a weak D match, TRBD1 (6 bases). V was clipped by 4 bases and J by 4 bases, with 25 bases between them. Germline loops: CDR1 LNHDA, CDR2 SQIVND (reference sequence). CDR3 length: 18 amino acids. CDR3 nucleotide sequence: TGTGCCAGTAGTACTTTCAATTATACGGACAGAAGGGTCACTGAAGCTTTCTTT. Translated, it gives CASSTFNYTDRRVTEAFF.

This chain links TRBV18 with TRBJ2-7; TRBD1 matches 7 bases. CDR1 and CDR2 (germline): KGHSH, LQKENI. Losses at the gene ends were 1 base for V and 3 bases for J; bases not matched to a gene: 3. The CDR3 runs 14 residues. The CDR3 DNA follows: TGTGCCAGCTCACCACTCGGGACAGTCTACGAGCAGTACTTC. This codes for CASSPLGTVYEQYF.

The DNA for the CDR3 is TGTGCCAGCAGTGACTCGTTTCTTAACACCGGGGAGCTGTTTTTT. It yields the protein CASSDSFLNTGELFF. The chain is built from TRBV6-4 and TRBJ2-2, with D uncertain. Germline lookup yields CDR1 MRHNA and CDR2 SNTAGT. CDR3 length: 15 residues. Trimming shortened V by 0 bases and J by 2 bases, and 7 bases separated the two germline ends.

This sequence joins TRBV5-4 and TRBJ2-7; 7 bases align to TRBD1. Germline CDR1 reads SGHNT; CDR2 reads YYREEE (reference sequence). This CDR3 comprises 13 residues. V shed 6 bases, J shed 3 bases, and the junction held 6 bases outside the gene matches. In nucleotides, the CDR3 is TGTGCCAGCACTCACGCAGGGGGCTACGAGCAGTACTTC. Amino acid sequence: CASTHAGGYEQYF.

This clone was seen a handful of times. This chain joins TRBV2 and TRBJ1-2, with D perhaps TRBD1 (6 bases). Germline CDR1 SNHLY, CDR2 FYNNEI. The CDR3 is 15 amino acids. Trimming pared 3 bases from V and 3 bases from J, leaving 14 bases between. CDR3 DNA sequence: TGTGCCAGCAGTGAGGGGGCCGATAGATACTATGGCTACACCTTC. Protein product: CASSEGADRYYGYTF. The whole variable domain, remainder taken from reference TRBV2 and TRBJ1-2, is EPEVTQTPSHQVTQMGQEVILRCVPISNHLYFYWYRQILGQKVEFLVSFYNNEISEKSEIFDDQFSVERPDGSNFTLKIRSTKLEDSAMYFCASSEGADRYYGYTFGSGTRLTVV.

The chain couples TRBV30 to TRBJ1-2, with TRBD1 as a possible D gene (5 bases). Germline V CDR1 and CDR2: GTSNPN, SVGIG (reference sequence). CDR3 length equals 11 residues. The germline V and J ends were trimmed by 2 bases and 13 bases, with 14 bases remaining between them. The CDR3 bases are TGTGCCTGGAGTCTCTCGGGGGTAGGCACCTTC. Translation gives CAWSLSGVGTF.

The chain combines TRBV7-6 with TRBJ2-3; 7 nucleotides match TRBD2. The CDR3 consists of 14 residues. Germline V gene sequence: CDR1 SGHVS, CDR2 FNYEAQ. The V segment lost 3 bases and the J segment 0 bases; nucleotides outside the gene matches: 0. CDR3 in DNA: TGTGCCAGCAGCTTTAGCGGGAGCACAGATACGCAGTATTTT. This gives the protein CASSFSGSTDTQYF.

The V gene is TRBV5-6, the J gene TRBJ2-2; TRBD2 might be the D (5 bases). V was clipped by 4 bases and J by 3 bases, with 16 bases between them. CDR1 is SGHDT and CDR2 is YYEEEE in the germline V gene. The CDR3 is 16 residues long. This chain's CDR3 is CASSNAASLDTGELFF. CDR3 bases: TGTGCCAGCAGCAATGCCGCTAGCCTAGACACCGGGGAGCTGTTTTTT.

The J gene is TRBJ2-3, the V gene TRBV4-2; D possibly corresponds to TRBD2 (6 bases). Germline CDR1 and CDR2: LGHNA and YNFKEQ. The CDR3 totals 14 residues. The V and J ends lost 4 bases and 0 bases respectively, with 8 bases between them. The CDR3 sequence: CASSPGASTDTQYF. The CDR3 region has the DNA TGTGCCAGCAGCCCGGGAGCTAGCACAGATACGCAGTATTTT.

V usage is TRBV6-4 and J usage is TRBJ1-1; 8 bases are a match to TRBD1. The germline gives CDR1 MRHNA, CDR2 SNTAGT. With V trimmed by 6 bases and J by 2 bases, 5 bases remained unmatched. This CDR3 contains 14 residues. CDR3 residues: CASRPDRVNTEAFF. The DNA for the CDR3 is TGTGCCAGCAGGCCGGACAGGGTTAACACTGAAGCTTTCTTT.

This clone was seen more than once but under ten times. The chain carries TRBV9 and TRBJ1-3; tentatively, D is TRBD1 (5 bases). The CDR3 consists of 14 residues. Looked up from germline, CDR1 is SGDLS and CDR2 is YYNGEE. V shed 4 bases and J shed 4 bases, with 12 bases lying between them. The chain's CDR3 is CASSPRGGGNTIYF. CDR3 coding DNA: TGTGCCAGCAGCCCCCGCGGGGGAGGAAACACCATATATTTT.

This clone was observed a handful of times. The chain recombines TRBV5-1 with TRBJ2-1, with TRBD1 identical over 7 bases. The germline gives CDR1 SGHRS, CDR2 YFSETQ. V trimming: 4 bases; J trimming: 4 bases; junction bases outside the gene matches: 8. CDR3 size: 15 residues. CDR3 nucleotides: TGCGCCAGCAGCGAACCTGCGACAGGGTACAATGAGCAGTTCTTC. The encoded protein is CASSEPATGYNEQFF.

This sequence joins TRBV7-9 and TRBJ2-7, with D maybe TRBD1 (6 bases). This CDR3 comprises 13 residues. V was cut by 6 bases and J by 4 bases, with 13 bases left in between. From germline, CDR1 is SEHNR and CDR2 FQNEAQ (reference sequence). The CDR3 spells CASSRDTKYEQYF. The CDR3 DNA sequence: TGTGCCAGCAGTCGGGACACCAAATACGAGCAGTACTTC.

This clone was detected only a few times. The chain joins TRBV5-1 to TRBJ1-1, with D possibly being TRBD1 (5 bases). Germline CDR1 is SGHRS and CDR2 is YFSETQ. V was shortened by 2 bases and J by 5 bases, with 16 bases between the two germline ends. The CDR3 loop spans 15 amino acids. As DNA, the CDR3 is TGCGCCAGCAGCTTCCAGACAGTGTCGAGTACTGAAGCTTTCTTT. Its translation: CASSFQTVSSTEAFF. Together with reference TRBV5-1 and TRBJ1-1, the CDR3 gives the full variable domain: KAGVTQTPRYLIKTRGQQVTLSCSPISGHRSVSWYQQTPGQGLQFLFEYFSETQRNKGNFPGRFSGRQFSNSRSEMNVSTLELGDSALYLCASSFQTVSSTEAFFGQGTRLTVV.

This clone appeared many times. V usage is TRBV7-9 and J usage is TRBJ2-7, with D unclear. The CDR3 is 14 amino acids. The V end was cut by 5 bases, the J end by 12 bases, with 23 bases between. Germline V CDR1 and CDR2: SEHNR, FQNEAQ (reference sequence). In DNA form, the CDR3 reads TGTGCCAGCAGCCAAGATACGCCCTCCCCTTGGCTGTACTTC. It specifies CASSQDTPSPWLYF.

This clone was detected a few times. The chain recombines TRBV5-4 with TRBJ2-1, with TRBD2 matching over 7 bases. The germline V gene encodes CDR1 SGHNT and CDR2 YYREEE (reference sequence). The CDR3 is 13 residues long. The V and J ends lost 4 bases and 7 bases, in that order; junction bases with no gene match: 5. CDR3 sequence reads: CASSRLAGNEQFF. In nucleotides, the CDR3 is TGTGCCAGCAGCCGACTAGCAGGGAATGAGCAGTTCTTC. The variable domain in full, with the rest retrieved from reference TRBV5-4 and TRBJ2-1, is ETGVTQSPTHLIKTRGQQVTLRCSSQSGHNTVSWYQQALGQGPQFIFQYYREEENGRGNFPPRFSGLQFPNYSSELNVNALELDDSALYLCASSRLAGNEQFFGPGTRLTVL.

This clone was seen a handful of times. The chain joins TRBV18 to TRBJ1-2; the match to TRBD1 covers 8 bases. The CDR3 loop spans 17 amino acids. The J segment lost 7 bases and the V segment lost 3 bases, leaving 16 bases of the junction unmatched. Per the germline V gene, CDR1 is KGHSH and CDR2 is LQKENI. Here the CDR3 DNA reads TGTGCCAGCTCACCGCTCACGGACAGGGCATTACTTGGTGGCTACACCTTC. Translation gives CASSPLTDRALLGGYTF.

The chain carries TRBV10-2 and TRBJ1-1; a possible D gene is TRBD1 (6 bases). The length of the CDR3 is 15 residues. V shed 3 bases and J shed 2 bases, with 13 bases lying between them. Germline CDR1 reads WSHSY; CDR2 reads SAAADI. The CDR3 sequence: CASSDQGQSNTEAFF. CDR3 nucleotides: TGCGCCAGCAGTGACCAGGGGCAATCTAACACTGAAGCTTTCTTT.